This TCR beta chain was obtained from a study of glioma-infiltrating T cells. The iRepertoire nested amplicon-rescue multiplex PCR amplified TCR alpha and beta CDR3s from RNA. TCRdb re-derived calls from the multiplex PCR reads in MiXCR, one entry per CDR3 protein. The repertoire holds roughly 350,000 distinct CDR3 sequences, 41% seen once, with more than 10% in the top ten. The CDR3 loop spans 14 amino acids. Per germline, CDR1 MNHEY and CDR2 SMNVEV (reference sequence). The sequencing sample was made of glioma tissue, nonneoplastic brain tissue, or PBMCs (not recorded which). The rearrangement links TRBV27 to TRBJ1-5; 7 bases are a match to TRBD1. Near its end, the DNA agrees better with TRBJ2-3, so the J call may be wrong. This TCR came from a human donor with low-grade glioma or glioblastoma, undergoing nonglioma brain surgery, or in good health (not recorded which). In nucleotides, the CDR3 is TGTGCCAGCAGTCCCGAGGACAGGTATCAGCCCCAGTATTTT. It specifies CASSPEDRYQPQYF.